Sequencing of this TCR beta chain was carried out in a study of blood T cell repertoires in COVID-19. Turning to the study itself: Acute and convalescent COVID-19 specimens originated in the United States, Italy and Spain. PBMCs, B-cell-depleted T cells, or T cells provided the cDNA or gDNA that made up the material.

The germline V gene has CDR1 MGHDK and CDR2 SYGVNS. The V end was cut by 7 bases, the J end by 2 bases, with 16 bases between. The CDR3 extends over 15 amino acids. Methods used by the authors: Reference gene primer amplification in the assay estimated nucleated cell counts. The assay was immunoSEQ multiplex PCR, and TCRdb's table has in-frame clones only and misses some. V and J calls and clone size are given by that table; D and trimming were obtained from the DNA. The sample yields 150,000 to 200,000 clones, roughly 80% seen once. The clonotype was recovered from a man between 60 and 75 years old with acute or convalescent COVID-19. Sequencing was performed on peripheral blood. The chain employs TRBV25-1 and TRBJ2-3; D perhaps matches TRBD2 (5 bases). This CDR3 is CASTGFGNPTDTQYF. DNA of the CDR3: TGTGCCAGCACTGGATTCGGGAACCCCACAGATACGCAGTATTTT.